Shown below are 20 T cell receptor beta chains from a single sample sequenced in a study of blood T cells in healthy people across ages. Alongside a J-beta primer mix, a sample-barcoded 5' primer served in a second PCR lasting about 7 to 11 cycles. In TCRdb, the 5' RACE reads were re-called with MiXCR into one record per CDR3 protein. The sample consists of approximately 850,000 distinct CDR3 sequences, approximately 44% of them appearing once. The specimen sequenced was blood. These receptors were collected from a man aged 55 to 69 in good health.

This clonotype was picked up a small number of times. This rearrangement joins TRBV4-3 to TRBJ1-5, with 8 bases lining up with TRBD1. The CDR3 loop spans 19 amino acids. Trimming at V came to 0 bases and at J to 5 bases, leaving 15 bases not matched to a gene. Germline V CDR1 and CDR2: LGHNA, YSLEER. DNA of the CDR3: TGCGCCAGCAGCCAAGATCTTGGGCAGGGGGCGCATTTAGATCAGCCCCAGCATTTT. This sequence encodes CASSQDLGQGAHLDQPQHF.

As regards this clonotype: The junction departs from germline at one end; a sequencing error may be responsible. The chain couples TRBV7-6 to TRBJ2-5, with 8 bases matching TRBD2. This CDR3 comprises 17 residues. Germline loops: CDR1 SGHVS, CDR2 FNYEAQ. In nucleotides, the CDR3 is TGTGCCAGCAGCTTTATCATCCAGCGGGAGAACCAAGGGACCCAGTACTTC. Its translation is CASSFIIQRENQGTQYF.

The chain is built from TRBV28 and TRBJ2-7, with TRBD2 identical over 14 bases. Per the germline V gene, CDR1 is MDHEN and CDR2 is SYDVKM. Losses at the gene ends were 1 base for V and 3 bases for J; bases not matched to a gene: 8. The CDR3 runs to 18 residues. CDR3 region: CASSLFGTSGGEIYEQYF. The CDR3 DNA reads as TGTGCCAGCAGTTTATTTGGGACTAGCGGGGGCGAGATCTACGAGCAGTACTTC.

The table lists this clonotype with a few counts. The rearrangement uses TRBV6-5 and TRBJ2-3; no clear D. The CDR3 totals 14 residues. V was shortened by 4 bases and J by 4 bases, with 12 bases between the two germline ends. CDR1 is MNHEY, CDR2 SVGAGI, per germline. CDR3 region: CASSFVGSSDTQYF. The CDR3 nucleotides are TGTGCCAGCAGTTTCGTGGGGTCATCAGATACGCAGTATTTT.

The gene calls are TRBV7-8 and TRBJ2-7; no reliable D call. Trimming took 4 bases from V and 2 from J, leaving 12 bases between them. CDR1 and CDR2 from the germline V gene are SGHVS and FQNEAQ. The CDR3 is made up of 14 amino acids. The DNA for the CDR3 is TGTGCCAGCAGCTCGACCACGTGGACCTACGAGCAGTACTTC. Translated: CASSSTTWTYEQYF.

The rearrangement links TRBV7-2 to TRBJ2-5, with 9 bases aligning to TRBD2. The DNA end is a closer match to TRBJ2-7, so the J assignment may be wrong. The germline V gene has CDR1 SGHTA and CDR2 FQGNSA. The CDR3 consists of 15 residues. CDR3 in DNA: TGTGCCAGCAGCTCCCTAGCGGGGACGGAATACGAGCAGTACTTC. It yields the protein CASSSLAGTEYEQYF.

With regard to this clonotype: A single base separates this from a much larger clone, so it may be a read error. The V gene is TRBV29-1, the J gene TRBJ2-5; TRBD2 might be the D (6 bases). Germline values: CDR1 SQVTM, CDR2 ANQGSEA. The CDR3 runs to 12 residues. For the CDR3, the DNA is TGCAGCGTTGAGGACGGGACTGAGACCCGGTACTTC. This translates into CSVEDGTETRYF.

The chain links TRBV18 to TRBJ2-7, with 9 bases matching TRBD2. Germline V gene data show CDR1 as KGHSH and CDR2 as LQKENI. The CDR3 is 16 amino acids. The trim removed 6 bases at V and 5 bases at J, leaving 14 bases unmatched. The CDR3 is CASSRRGTSWVNEQYF. The CDR3, as DNA: TGTGCCAGCTCTAGACGAGGGACTAGCTGGGTCAACGAGCAGTACTTC.

The chain recombines TRBV27 with TRBJ2-7; 9 positions agree with TRBD1. Per germline, CDR1 MNHEY and CDR2 SMNVEV (reference sequence). Trimming at V came to 6 bases and at J to 0 bases, leaving 21 bases not matched to a gene. The CDR3 consists of 20 residues. The CDR3 DNA reads as TGTGCCAGCAGCCAAAGGTGGGACAGGGTAGGAATAGGTTACTCCTACGAGCAGTACTTC. This encodes CASSQRWDRVGIGYSYEQYF.

The genes are TRBV3-1 and TRBJ2-3; TRBD2 aligns across 9 bases. V lost 4 bases to trimming and J lost 4 bases; unmatched junction nucleotides: 9. The CDR3 runs to 16 residues. Germline values: CDR1 LGHDT, CDR2 YNNKEL (reference sequence). The CDR3 sequence is CASSPLASGVADTQYF. For the CDR3, the DNA is TGTGCCAGCAGCCCCCTGGCTAGCGGGGTCGCAGATACGCAGTATTTT.

Only a few counts were recorded for this clonotype. V usage is TRBV7-2 and J usage is TRBJ2-3; D possibly corresponds to TRBD1 (5 bases). From germline, CDR1 is SGHTA and CDR2 FQGNSA. The CDR3 covers 15 residues. V was clipped by 10 bases and J by 7 bases, with 24 bases between them. CDR3 nucleotide sequence: TGTGCCACCTCCTTTGGGGCCGCTGCATCGAATACGCAGTATTTT. This gives the protein CATSFGAAASNTQYF.

The rearrangement joins TRBV3-1 to TRBJ1-1; 7 positions match TRBD1. This CDR3 comprises 11 residues. CDR1 and CDR2 (germline): LGHDT, YNNKEL (reference sequence). The V segment lost 4 bases and the J segment 10 bases; nucleotides outside the gene matches: 3. The CDR3 DNA follows: TGTGCCAGCAGCCGCAGGGGGAGAGCTTTCTTT. Protein: CASSRRGRAFF.

This chain joins TRBV6-2 or TRBV6-3 and TRBJ1-2; D is ambiguous. Germline CDR1 MNHEY, CDR2 SVGEGT. This CDR3 comprises 13 residues. The V gene lost 7 bases and the J gene lost 8 bases, with 17 bases spanning the gap. The CDR3 here is CASNSIMGGGYTF. CDR3 nucleotides: TGTGCCAGCAATTCTATAATGGGTGGAGGCTACACCTTC.

There are a few counts of this clonotype. The chain links TRBV5-5 to TRBJ2-3; tentatively, D is TRBD2 (6 bases). The CDR3 sequence is 15 residues long. CDR1 and CDR2 from the germline V gene are SGHKS and YYEKEE (reference sequence). V lost 0 bases and J lost 5, with 13 bases in between. In DNA, the CDR3 is TGTGCCAGCAGCTTGGATGCGGGGTTGGTAGATACGCAGTATTTT. Protein product: CASSLDAGLVDTQYF.

The sample holds a few counts of this clonotype. The chain links TRBV20-1 to TRBJ2-1; 8 bases are shared with TRBD2. This CDR3 comprises 15 residues. Germline CDR1 and CDR2: DFQATT and SNEGSKA (reference sequence). After removal of 5 bases from V and 3 bases from J, the junction contained 9 bases not matched to a gene. CDR3 sequence (DNA): TGCAGTGCTCTTACTCCGGGACTAGACTACAATGAGCAGTTCTTC. Translation: CSALTPGLDYNEQFF.

This clonotype was observed once. The chain joins TRBV28 to TRBJ2-1; TRBD1 is a possible D gene (6 bases). Germline V gene sequence: CDR1 MDHEN, CDR2 SYDVKM. The ends were cut back, 8 bases at V and 0 bases at J, with 20 bases in the middle. The length of the CDR3 is 17 residues. This CDR3 reads CASPWTEKLSSYNEQFF. The CDR3 nucleotides are TGTGCCAGCCCGTGGACAGAAAAACTAAGCTCCTACAATGAGCAGTTCTTC.

The chain recombines TRBV5-1 with TRBJ2-5; D unresolved. The J call is in doubt because the DNA end fits TRBJ2-7 better. The germline CDR1 and CDR2 sequences are SGHRS and YFSETQ. CDR3 length: 14 amino acids. CDR3: CASSLGKLTDEQYF. The DNA for the CDR3 is TGCGCCAGCAGCTTGGGCAAACTAACAGACGAGCAGTACTTC.

A word on this clonotype: The junction and the germline gene differ at one end; a read error may be behind it. J is TRBJ2-2 and V is TRBV4-3; perhaps TRBD2 as D (5 bases). The germline V gene encodes CDR1 LGHNA and CDR2 YSLEER. The CDR3 totals 14 residues. CDR3 residues: CASSHAGNTGELIF. Here the CDR3 DNA reads TGCGCCAGCAGCCATGCAGGCAACACCGGGGAGCTGATTTTT.

The chain couples TRBV28 to TRBJ1-5, with unresolved D. The germline gives CDR1 MDHEN, CDR2 SYDVKM. Between the trimmed V and J ends, which lost 4 bases and 0 bases, there was a span of 16 bases. The CDR3 is 17 amino acids. CDR3 bases: TGTGCCAGCAGTTGGGTAGAAGGGTCTTATAGCAATCAGCCCCAGCATTTT. Its protein product is CASSWVEGSYSNQPQHF.

This clonotype was observed a handful of times. The gene calls are TRBV4-3 and TRBJ1-5; D ambiguous. This CDR3 is built from 15 residues. V lost 0 bases to trimming and J lost 3 bases, with 9 bases between them. The germline CDR1 and CDR2 sequences are LGHNA and YSLEER. The chain's CDR3 is CASSQDWSVNQPQHF. DNA for the CDR3: TGCGCCAGCAGCCAAGATTGGAGTGTCAATCAGCCCCAGCATTTT.